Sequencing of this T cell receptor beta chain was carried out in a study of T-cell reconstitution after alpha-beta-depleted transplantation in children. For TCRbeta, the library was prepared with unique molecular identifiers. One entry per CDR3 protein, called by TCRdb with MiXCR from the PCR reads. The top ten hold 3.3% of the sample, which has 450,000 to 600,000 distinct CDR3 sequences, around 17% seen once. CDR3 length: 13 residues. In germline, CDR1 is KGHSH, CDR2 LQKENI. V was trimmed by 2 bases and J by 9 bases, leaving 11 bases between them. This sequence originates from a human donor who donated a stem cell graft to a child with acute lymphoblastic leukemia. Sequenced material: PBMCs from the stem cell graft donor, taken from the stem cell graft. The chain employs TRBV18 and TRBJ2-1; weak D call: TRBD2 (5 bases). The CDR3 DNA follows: TGTGCCAGCTCACCATCGACGGGAACTGAGCAGTTCTTC. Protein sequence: CASSPSTGTEQFF.